The 16 T cell receptor beta chains in this list originate from one sample, sequenced in a study of T-cell memory formation after mild COVID-19 (dated by TCRdb to about 2021). The receptor library was made with 5' RACE. Sequencing took place on an Illumina NovaSeq 6000. The public reads were reprocessed in TCRdb via fastp at Q25 and MiXCR, keeping in-frame beta chains. Rows merge per CDR3 protein into single entries with the most common DNA and genes. For this sample there are a few hundred thousand distinct CDR3 sequences; roughly a fifth appear just once. The ten largest clones add up to over 20% of the sample. The sequencing input was PBMCs or a T cell subset sorted from them (not recorded which). These receptors all stem from a young man who had mild COVID-19 (a few samples of this study predate the infection). The sample titles of this study are shuffled in the database, so cell type and time point are left out; the donor was told from shared clones.

This chain joins TRBV4-1 and TRBJ1-4, with no clear D. The CDR3 has 14 residues. Germline V gene lookup returns CDR1 MGHRA and CDR2 YSYEKL. V lost 2 bases, J lost 11 bases, and 15 bases lay in between. The CDR3 is CASSQPVRVRKLFF. CDR3 DNA: TGCGCCAGCAGCCAACCCGTGCGAGTCCGTAAACTGTTTTTT.

This clonotype has a handful of counts. The chain employs TRBV6-5 and TRBJ2-1; the D gene is possibly TRBD2 (7 bases). The V gene's germline CDR1 is MNHEY and CDR2 SVGAGI. Deletions cut 7 bases from V and 4 bases from J, with 17 bases between. This CDR3 comprises 15 residues. The CDR3 is CASTRSGGPYNEQFF. CDR3 coding DNA: TGTGCCAGCACCCGGTCCGGGGGGCCATACAATGAGCAGTTCTTC.

This clonotype was counted a few times. The chain joins TRBV20-1 to TRBJ2-1; D possibly uses TRBD1 or TRBD2 (5 bases each). There are 16 residues in the CDR3. V was cut by 0 bases and J by 8 bases, with 20 bases left in between. CDR1 DFQATT and CDR2 SNEGSKA come from the germline V gene (reference sequence). The CDR3 DNA is TGCAGTGCTAGAGATCGCCGGGACCCGGAGGACGATGAGCAGTTCTTC. Protein sequence: CSARDRRDPEDDEQFF.

This clonotype was recorded a few times. This chain joins TRBV11-2 and TRBJ1-5; D remains unclear. Germline V CDR1 and CDR2: SGHAT, FQNNGV. This CDR3 spans 13 amino acids. Trimming shortened V by 3 bases and J by 5 bases, and 8 bases separated the two germline ends. The CDR3, as DNA: TGTGCCAGCAGCTTCCAGAGGGATCAGCCCCAGCATTTT. Its protein is CASSFQRDQPQHF.

V and J are TRBV4-2 and TRBJ1-6, with no clear D. V was clipped by 0 bases and J by 8 bases, with 17 bases between them. The CDR3 is 17 amino acids. CDR1 is LGHNA, CDR2 YNFKEQ, per germline. DNA of the CDR3: TGTGCCAGCAGCCAAGATCTGACCCAGAGAACTCATTCACCCCTCCACTTT. Translated, it gives CASSQDLTQRTHSPLHF.

The chain has TRBV6-2 or TRBV6-3 and TRBJ2-2; D may be TRBD1 (7 bases). Germline assignment: CDR1 MNHEY and CDR2 SVGEGT. The length of the CDR3 is 16 residues. Trimming took off 6 bases at V and 2 bases at J, with 16 bases between the two ends. The CDR3 is CASRPGGSANTGELFF. The CDR3 DNA sequence: TGTGCCAGCAGGCCAGGGGGGAGTGCTAACACCGGGGAGCTGTTTTTT.

This clonotype was seen a handful of times. This chain connects TRBV6-2 or TRBV6-3 to TRBJ2-2; TRBD1 agrees at 7 bases. The germline gives CDR1 MNHEY, CDR2 SVGEGT. The CDR3 totals 15 residues. V lost 2 bases, J lost 6 bases, and 6 bases stayed unmatched. CDR3 loop: CASSYADRPAGELFF. For the CDR3, the DNA is TGTGCCAGCAGTTACGCGGACAGGCCCGCCGGGGAGCTGTTTTTT.

This clonotype showed up many times. One junction end disagrees with the germline gene, perhaps due to a read error. The rearrangement joins TRBV7-2 to TRBJ2-7; 8 bases match TRBD1. The V gene's germline CDR1 is SGHTA and CDR2 FQGNSA. This CDR3 has 13 residues. CDR3 DNA: TGTGCCAGCAGCGGACGTCTTCAGGGGGCGCAGGACTTC. Protein product: CASSGRLQGAQDF.

Concerning this clonotype: A much larger clone lies a single base off, so this may be a read error. The rearrangement joins TRBV3-1 to TRBJ2-7, with a tentative D call TRBD2 (7 bases). This CDR3 contains 16 residues. Germline-derived CDR1 and CDR2 are LGHDT and YNNKEL (reference sequence). CDR3 residues: CASSHEGGLGSCEQYF. The CDR3 DNA reads as TGTGCCAGCAGCCATGAGGGGGGGCTCGGATCCTGCGAGCAGTACTTC.

This chain uses TRBV12-3 or TRBV12-4 with TRBJ2-2, with D possibly matching TRBD1 (6 bases). Trimming took off 5 bases at V and 6 bases at J, with 10 bases between the two ends. The CDR3 spans 13 residues. The CDR3 reads CASSTAGAGELFF. The CDR3 nucleotides are TGTGCCAGCAGTACTGCAGGGGCCGGGGAGCTGTTTTTT.

This clonotype was recorded a few times. The CDR3 loop reads CAGGSGELFF. The CDR3 coding sequence is TGTGCTGGGGGGTCCGGGGAGCTGTTTTTT. This chain links TRBV6-2 or TRBV6-3 with TRBJ2-2; possibly TRBD2 for D (6 bases). The CDR3 has 10 amino acids. The V gene's germline CDR1 is MNHEY and CDR2 SVGEGT.

This clonotype has ten or more counts. The chain is built from TRBV7-9 and TRBJ2-1, with 11 bases matching TRBD2. Germline CDR1 SEHNR, CDR2 FQNEAQ (reference sequence). V lost 5 bases and J lost 5; bases outside the gene matches: 8. The CDR3 totals 16 residues. The CDR3 protein is CASSVPSGGRHNEQFF. The CDR3 nucleotides read TGTGCCAGCAGCGTACCTAGCGGGGGGCGACACAATGAGCAGTTCTTC.

This clonotype was counted many times. The chain employs TRBV7-6 and TRBJ2-2; TRBD1 might be the D (6 bases). The CDR3 runs 16 residues. Trimming pared 3 bases from V and 4 bases from J, leaving 15 bases between. CDR1 SGHVS and CDR2 FNYEAQ come from the germline V gene. The DNA for the CDR3 is TGTGCCAGCAGCTTGGCCAGGGGTCCGTTCACCGGGGAGCTGTTTTTT. Its protein product is CASSLARGPFTGELFF.

A few counts support this clonotype. The chain carries TRBV6-5 and TRBJ2-1; maybe TRBD2 (6 bases). The CDR3 consists of 15 residues. V was cut by 0 bases and J by 6 bases, with 12 bases left in between. Germline-derived CDR1 and CDR2 are MNHEY and SVGAGI. CDR3 residues: CASSYSINSGNEQFF. DNA of the CDR3: TGTGCCAGCAGTTACTCGATCAATAGCGGCAATGAGCAGTTCTTC.

This clonotype has just a few counts. The V gene is TRBV2, the J gene TRBJ2-1, with D unclear. CDR1 and CDR2 (germline): SNHLY, FYNNEI. CDR3 size: 15 residues. V lost 3 bases and J 8 bases, leaving 17 bases between the germline ends. The CDR3 loop reads CASSDGLLPHDEQFF. In DNA, the CDR3 is TGTGCCAGCAGTGATGGGCTACTCCCCCATGATGAGCAGTTCTTC.

V and J are TRBV4-3 and TRBJ1-1; no clear D. CDR1 is LGHNA, CDR2 YSLEER, per germline. Trimming removed 1 base from V and 8 bases from J, with 20 bases in between. The CDR3 is made up of 16 amino acids. The CDR3 nucleotides are TGCGCCAGCAGCCAAGGGACCGGCACGGTGGCTTTGGAAGCTTTCTTT. Its protein is CASSQGTGTVALEAFF.